The clone carrying this T cell receptor (beta chain) showed up just a few times. Its antigen is as yet unknown. V was clipped by 8 bases and J by 3 bases; unmatched bases: 10. This CDR3 spans 14 amino acids. The V gene's germline CDR1 is MNHNS and CDR2 SASEGT. The data were obtained in a study of cytomegalovirus exposure and HLA in healthy donors. These donors, healthy bone marrow donors, were studied. General study results and limits: Productive rates of about 87% or about 30% were seen for most TCR beta V segments in an earlier analysis. Reported performance of the classifier showed diagnosis of cytomegalovirus status with high specificity and sensitivity. In vitro, a few CMV-associated chains proved specific for CMV antigens.

Primers for the PCR totalled 60 Vbeta and 13 Jbeta. The table came from immunoSEQ multiplex PCR; TCRdb's copy has only in-frame clones and leaves some out. The repertoire holds 150,000 to 200,000 clones, with roughly 74% as singletons. The clonotype comes from a man aged 18 to 29 in good health and CMV-seropositive. Input material: PBMCs. This chain uses TRBV6-1 with TRBJ2-7, with 7 bases lining up with TRBD1. CDR3 residues: CASGRQGNYYEQYF. The CDR3 nucleotides read TGTGCCAGCGGGAGACAGGGAAACTACTACGAGCAGTACTTC.